This T cell receptor (beta chain) was captured in a study of shared clonotypes between healthy human individuals. Study findings and constraints: Incomplete sequencing of sorted subsets was indicated by rarefaction despite large depth.

On this clone itself: Its specificity is unknown. This sample also contains other DNA sequences that code for the same CDR3.

CDR3 length: 14 residues. Trimming removed 0 bases from V and 1 base from J, with 7 bases in between. Germline V gives CDR1 SGHDT, CDR2 YYEEEE. The assay was immunoSEQ multiplex PCR, and TCRdb's table has in-frame clones only and misses some. This table has approximately 2,200,000 clones, approximately 94% appearing once. Terminally differentiated effector memory CD45RA+ cells were left out of the naive CD8 fraction, which was CD45RO-negative and positively selected for CCR7. The sequenced sample consisted of naive CD8+ T cells from PBMCs. The chain joins TRBV5-6 to TRBJ1-1; TRBD1 might be the D (5 bases). The origin of this receptor is a man younger than 30 in good health. Some clones in this sample may be carry-over from other donors' samples. The CDR3 region is CASSLAGGNTEAFF. The CDR3 DNA follows: TGTGCCAGCAGCTTGGCGGGGGGGAACACTGAAGCTTTCTTT.